There are a few counts of the clone carrying this T cell receptor (beta chain). The antigen is not known. The source of the sample is a study of cytomegalovirus exposure and HLA in healthy donors. Study results and limitations: Later analysis suggested most CMV-associated TCR beta chains were HLA-restricted. The authors later linked a missense DCLRE1C variant to TCR beta V- and J-gene trimming. 164 TCR beta chains were listed as cytomegalovirus-associated.

The study ran its PCR with 60 Vbeta and 13 Jbeta primers. Libraries were prepared by immunoSEQ multiplex PCR; TCRdb keeps only in-frame clonotypes and omits some of them. The sample contains some 110,000 clones, around three quarters of which appear only once. Looked up from germline, CDR1 is SEHNR and CDR2 is FQNEAQ (reference sequence). Trimming cost V 5 bases and J 1 base, with 11 bases left between them. CDR3 size: 15 residues. Specimen: PBMCs. This clonotype was obtained from a boy aged 5-17 years in good health and CMV-seronegative. The chain uses TRBV7-9 and TRBJ1-4; D not resolved. CDR3 loop: CASSPRRVTNEKLFF. CDR3 coding DNA: TGTGCCAGCAGCCCTCGGAGGGTAACTAATGAAAAACTGTTTTTT.